The text below deals with one T cell receptor beta chain. Clones were sequenced by immunoSEQ multiplex PCR, and TCRdb holds only the in-frame ones, with some missing. This sample yields roughly 60,000 clones, of which about nine tenths are seen a single time; around 10% belongs to the top ten. This record belongs to a study of blood T cell repertoires in COVID-19. V was clipped by 5 bases and J by 0 bases; unmatched bases: 4. This CDR3 contains 15 residues. CDR1 and CDR2 (germline): SGHRS, YFSETQ. This chain uses TRBV5-1 with TRBJ2-2, with 7 positions matching TRBD2. Sequencing was performed on peripheral blood. The receptor was derived from a human donor with acute or convalescent COVID-19. The donor label of this sample is uncertain. The CDR3 region has the DNA TGCGCCAGCAGGCCGGGACTATCGAACACCGGGGAGCTGTTTTTT. Its translation: CASRPGLSNTGELFF.